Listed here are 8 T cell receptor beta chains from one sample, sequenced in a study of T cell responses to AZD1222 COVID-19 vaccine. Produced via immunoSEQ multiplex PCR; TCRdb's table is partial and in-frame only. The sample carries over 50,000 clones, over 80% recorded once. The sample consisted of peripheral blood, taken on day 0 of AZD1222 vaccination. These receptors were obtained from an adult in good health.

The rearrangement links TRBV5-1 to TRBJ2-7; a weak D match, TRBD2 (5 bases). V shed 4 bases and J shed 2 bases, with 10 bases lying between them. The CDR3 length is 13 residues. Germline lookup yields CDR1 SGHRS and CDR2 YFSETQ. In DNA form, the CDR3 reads TGCGCCAGCAGCCCACCGGGGACCTACGAGCAGTACTTC. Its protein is CASSPPGTYEQYF.

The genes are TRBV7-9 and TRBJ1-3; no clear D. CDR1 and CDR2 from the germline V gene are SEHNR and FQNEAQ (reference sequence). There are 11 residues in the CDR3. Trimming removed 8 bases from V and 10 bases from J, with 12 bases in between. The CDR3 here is CASSRVETIYF. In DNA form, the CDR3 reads TGTGCCAGCTCAAGGGTGGAGACCATATATTTT.

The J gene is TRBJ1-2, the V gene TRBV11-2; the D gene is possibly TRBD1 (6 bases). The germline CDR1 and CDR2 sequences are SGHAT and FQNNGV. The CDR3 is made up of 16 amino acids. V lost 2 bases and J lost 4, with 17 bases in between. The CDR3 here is CASSLSHGQGPYGYTF. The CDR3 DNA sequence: TGTGCCAGCAGCTTATCTCATGGGCAGGGGCCCTATGGCTACACCTTC.

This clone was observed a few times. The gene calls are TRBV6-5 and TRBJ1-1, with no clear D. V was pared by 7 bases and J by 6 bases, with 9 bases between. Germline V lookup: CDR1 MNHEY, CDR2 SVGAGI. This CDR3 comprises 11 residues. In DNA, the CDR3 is TGTGCCAGCAATCGTCGCGCTGAAGCTTTCTTT. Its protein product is CASNRRAEAFF.

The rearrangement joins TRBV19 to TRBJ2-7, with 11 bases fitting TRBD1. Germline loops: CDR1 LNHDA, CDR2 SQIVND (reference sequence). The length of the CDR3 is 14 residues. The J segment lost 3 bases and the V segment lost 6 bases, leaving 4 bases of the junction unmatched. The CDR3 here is CASRGQGEFYEQYF. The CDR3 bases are TGTGCCAGTAGGGGACAGGGGGAGTTCTACGAGCAGTACTTC.

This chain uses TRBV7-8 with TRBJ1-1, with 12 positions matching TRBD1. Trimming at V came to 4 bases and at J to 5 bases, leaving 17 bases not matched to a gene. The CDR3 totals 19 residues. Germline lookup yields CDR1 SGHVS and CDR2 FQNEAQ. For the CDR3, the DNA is TGTGCCAGCAGCTCCCCCCCCCACCGGGACAGGGGGCGCCTGACTGAAGCTTTCTTT. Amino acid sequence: CASSSPPHRDRGRLTEAFF.

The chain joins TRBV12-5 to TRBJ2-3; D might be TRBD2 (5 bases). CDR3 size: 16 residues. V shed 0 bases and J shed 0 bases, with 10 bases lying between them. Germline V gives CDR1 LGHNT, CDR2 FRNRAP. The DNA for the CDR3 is TGTGCTAGTGGTTTGGTACTCGGCGGGAGCACAGATACGCAGTATTTT. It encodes CASGLVLGGSTDTQYF. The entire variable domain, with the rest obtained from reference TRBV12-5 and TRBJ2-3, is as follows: DARVTQTPRHKVTEMGQEVTMRCQPILGHNTVFWYRQTMMQGLELLAYFRNRAPLDDSGMPKDRFSAEMPDATLATLKIQPSEPRDSAVYFCASGLVLGGSTDTQYFGPGTRLTVL.

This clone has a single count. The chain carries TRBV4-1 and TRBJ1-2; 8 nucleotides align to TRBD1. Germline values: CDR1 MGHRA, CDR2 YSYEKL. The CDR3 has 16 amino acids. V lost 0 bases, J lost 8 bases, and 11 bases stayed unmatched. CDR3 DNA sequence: TGCGCCAGCAGCCAAGATCTAATTGGGACAGGCGGGGGCTACACCTTC. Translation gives CASSQDLIGTGGGYTF.